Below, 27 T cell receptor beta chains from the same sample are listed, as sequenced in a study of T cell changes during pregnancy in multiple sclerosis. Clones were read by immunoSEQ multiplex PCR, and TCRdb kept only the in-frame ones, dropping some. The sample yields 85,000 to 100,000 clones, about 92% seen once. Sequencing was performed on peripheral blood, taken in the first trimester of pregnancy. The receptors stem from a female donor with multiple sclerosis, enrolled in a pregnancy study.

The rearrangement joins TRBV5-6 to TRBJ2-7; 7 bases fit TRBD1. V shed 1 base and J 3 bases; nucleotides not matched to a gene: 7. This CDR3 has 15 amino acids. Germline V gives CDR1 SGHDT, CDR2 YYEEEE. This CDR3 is CASSLRVSGGYEQYF. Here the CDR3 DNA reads TGTGCCAGCAGCTTGAGAGTCTCAGGGGGCTACGAGCAGTACTTC.

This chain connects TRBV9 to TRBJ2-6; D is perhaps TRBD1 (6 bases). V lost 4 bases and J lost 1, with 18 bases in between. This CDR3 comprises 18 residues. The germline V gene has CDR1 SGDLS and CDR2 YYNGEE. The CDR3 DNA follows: TGTGCCAGCAGCCTCCGGACAGTAAGGTTTTCTGGGGCCAACGTCCTGACTTTC. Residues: CASSLRTVRFSGANVLTF.

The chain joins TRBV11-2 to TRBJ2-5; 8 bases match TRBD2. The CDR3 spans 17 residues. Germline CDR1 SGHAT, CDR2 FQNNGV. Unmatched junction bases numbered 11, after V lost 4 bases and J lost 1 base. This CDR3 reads CASSSWVLAGSQETQYF. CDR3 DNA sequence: TGTGCCAGCAGCTCCTGGGTTCTAGCGGGTTCCCAAGAGACCCAGTACTTC.

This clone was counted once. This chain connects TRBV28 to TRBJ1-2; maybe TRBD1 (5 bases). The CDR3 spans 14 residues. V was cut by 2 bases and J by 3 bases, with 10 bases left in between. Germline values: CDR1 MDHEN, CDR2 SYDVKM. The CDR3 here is CASSLGGAHYGYTF. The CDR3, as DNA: TGTGCCAGCAGTTTAGGTGGGGCCCACTATGGCTACACCTTC.

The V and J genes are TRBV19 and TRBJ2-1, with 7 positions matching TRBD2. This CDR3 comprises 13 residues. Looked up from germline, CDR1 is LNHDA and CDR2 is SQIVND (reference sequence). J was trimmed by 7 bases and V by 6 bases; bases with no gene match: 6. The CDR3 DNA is TGTGCCAGTAGCGCAAACGGGAGGAATGAGCAGTTCTTC. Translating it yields CASSANGRNEQFF.

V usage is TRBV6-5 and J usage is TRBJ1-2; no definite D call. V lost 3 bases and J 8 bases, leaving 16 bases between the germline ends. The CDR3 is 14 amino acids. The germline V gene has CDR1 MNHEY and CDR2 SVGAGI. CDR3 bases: TGTGCCAGCAGTTATAGCGGAGAGACGTTCGGCTACACCTTC. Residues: CASSYSGETFGYTF.

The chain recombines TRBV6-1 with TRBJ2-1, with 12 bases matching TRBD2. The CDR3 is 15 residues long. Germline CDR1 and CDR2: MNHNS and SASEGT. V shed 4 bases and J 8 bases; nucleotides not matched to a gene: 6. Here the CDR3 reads CASSGRTSGTYEQFF. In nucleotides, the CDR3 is TGTGCCAGCAGTGGCCGGACTAGCGGGACTTATGAGCAGTTCTTC.

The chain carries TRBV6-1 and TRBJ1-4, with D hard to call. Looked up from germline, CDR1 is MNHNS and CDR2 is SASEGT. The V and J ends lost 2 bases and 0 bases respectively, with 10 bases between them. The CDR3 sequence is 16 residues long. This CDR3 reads CASSEPRVATNEKLFF. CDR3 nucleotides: TGTGCCAGCAGTGAACCTCGAGTTGCAACTAATGAAAAACTGTTTTTT.

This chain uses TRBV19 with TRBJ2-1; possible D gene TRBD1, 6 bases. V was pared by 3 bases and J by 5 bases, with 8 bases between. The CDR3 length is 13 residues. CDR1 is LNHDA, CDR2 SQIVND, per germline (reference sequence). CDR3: CASSIGQNNEQFF. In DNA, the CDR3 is TGTGCCAGTAGTATCGGACAGAACAATGAGCAGTTCTTC.

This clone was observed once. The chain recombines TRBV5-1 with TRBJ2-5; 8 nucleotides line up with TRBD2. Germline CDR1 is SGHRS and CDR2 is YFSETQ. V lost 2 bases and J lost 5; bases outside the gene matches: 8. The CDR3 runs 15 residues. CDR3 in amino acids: CASSFGSGRTETQYF. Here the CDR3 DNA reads TGCGCCAGCAGCTTCGGCAGCGGGAGAACGGAGACCCAGTACTTC.

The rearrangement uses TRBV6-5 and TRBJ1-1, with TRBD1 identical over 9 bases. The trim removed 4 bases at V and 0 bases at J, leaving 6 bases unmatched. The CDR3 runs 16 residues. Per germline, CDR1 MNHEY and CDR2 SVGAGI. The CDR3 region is CASSLMGTGLNTEAFF. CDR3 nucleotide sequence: TGTGCCAGCAGTTTGATGGGGACAGGGCTGAACACTGAAGCTTTCTTT.

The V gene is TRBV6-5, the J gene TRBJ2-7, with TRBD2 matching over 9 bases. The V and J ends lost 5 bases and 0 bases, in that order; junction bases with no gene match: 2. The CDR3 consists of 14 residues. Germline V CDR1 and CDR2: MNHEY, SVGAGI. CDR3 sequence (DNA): TGTGCCAGCAGTCTAGCGGGAACCTCCTACGAGCAGTACTTC. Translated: CASSLAGTSYEQYF.

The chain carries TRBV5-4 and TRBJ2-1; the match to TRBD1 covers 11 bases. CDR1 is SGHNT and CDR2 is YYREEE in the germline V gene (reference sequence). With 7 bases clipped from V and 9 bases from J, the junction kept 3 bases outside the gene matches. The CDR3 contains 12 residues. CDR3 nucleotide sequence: TGTGCCAGCGGACAGGGGGCCATTGAGCAGTTCTTC. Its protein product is CASGQGAIEQFF.

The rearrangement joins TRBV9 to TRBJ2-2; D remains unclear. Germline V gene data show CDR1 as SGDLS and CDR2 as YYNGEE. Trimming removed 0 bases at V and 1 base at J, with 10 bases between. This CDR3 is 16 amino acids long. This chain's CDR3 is CASSVGGLWNTGELFF. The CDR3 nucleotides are TGTGCCAGCAGCGTAGGTGGGCTTTGGAACACCGGGGAGCTGTTTTTT.

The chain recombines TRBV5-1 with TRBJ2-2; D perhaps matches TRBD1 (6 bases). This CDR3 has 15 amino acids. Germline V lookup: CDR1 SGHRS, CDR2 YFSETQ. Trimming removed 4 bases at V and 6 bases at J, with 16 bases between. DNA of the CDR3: TGCGCCAGCAGCGGCTTGAACAGGGTTCCCGGGGAGCTGTTTTTT. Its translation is CASSGLNRVPGELFF.

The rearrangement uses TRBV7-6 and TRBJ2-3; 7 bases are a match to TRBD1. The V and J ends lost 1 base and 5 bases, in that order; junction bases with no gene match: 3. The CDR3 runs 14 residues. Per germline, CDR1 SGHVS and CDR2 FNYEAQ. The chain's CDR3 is CASSLVGGRDTQYF. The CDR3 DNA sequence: TGTGCCAGCAGCTTAGTAGGGGGCAGAGATACGCAGTATTTT.

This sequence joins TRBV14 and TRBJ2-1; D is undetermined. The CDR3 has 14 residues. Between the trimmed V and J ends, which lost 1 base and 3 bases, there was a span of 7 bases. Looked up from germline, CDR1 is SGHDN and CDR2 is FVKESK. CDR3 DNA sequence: TGTGCCAGCAGCCAAGGAGTCCTCTACAATGAGCAGTTCTTC. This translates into CASSQGVLYNEQFF.

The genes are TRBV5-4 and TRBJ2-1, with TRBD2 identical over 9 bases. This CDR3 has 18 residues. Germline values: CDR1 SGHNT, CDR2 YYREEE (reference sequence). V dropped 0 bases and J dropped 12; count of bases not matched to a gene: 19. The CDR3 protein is CASSLGGVAGGLPFGQFF. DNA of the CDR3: TGTGCCAGCAGCTTGGGAGGGGTGGCGGGAGGGCTCCCTTTTGGGCAGTTCTTC. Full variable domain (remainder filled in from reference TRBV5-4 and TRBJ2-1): ETGVTQSPTHLIKTRGQQVTLRCSSQSGHNTVSWYQQALGQGPQFIFQYYREEENGRGNFPPRFSGLQFPNYSSELNVNALELDDSALYLCASSLGGVAGGLPFGQFFGPGTRLTVL.

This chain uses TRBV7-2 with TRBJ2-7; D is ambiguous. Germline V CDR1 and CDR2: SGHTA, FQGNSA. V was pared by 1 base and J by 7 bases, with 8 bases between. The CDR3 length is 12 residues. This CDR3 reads CASSLVPAEQYF. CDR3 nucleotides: TGTGCCAGCAGCTTAGTTCCAGCGGAGCAGTACTTC.

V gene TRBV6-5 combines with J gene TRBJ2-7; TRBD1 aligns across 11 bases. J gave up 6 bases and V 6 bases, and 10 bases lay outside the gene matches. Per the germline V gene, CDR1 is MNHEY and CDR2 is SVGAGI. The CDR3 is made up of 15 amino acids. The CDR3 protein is CASSTFGQGAGEQYF. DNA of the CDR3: TGTGCCAGCAGCACCTTCGGACAGGGGGCCGGCGAGCAGTACTTC.

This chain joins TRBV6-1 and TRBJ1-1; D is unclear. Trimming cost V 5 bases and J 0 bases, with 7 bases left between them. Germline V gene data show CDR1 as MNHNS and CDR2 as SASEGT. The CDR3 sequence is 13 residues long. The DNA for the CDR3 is TGTGCCAGCAGTACCAGGATGAACACTGAAGCTTTCTTT. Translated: CASSTRMNTEAFF.

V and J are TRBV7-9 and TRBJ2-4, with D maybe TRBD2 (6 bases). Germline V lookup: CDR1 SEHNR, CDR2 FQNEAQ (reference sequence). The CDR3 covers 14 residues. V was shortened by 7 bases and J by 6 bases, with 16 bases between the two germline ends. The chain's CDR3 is CASNRPEGGNIQYF. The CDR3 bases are TGTGCCAGCAACCGACCGGAGGGCGGAAACATTCAGTACTTC.

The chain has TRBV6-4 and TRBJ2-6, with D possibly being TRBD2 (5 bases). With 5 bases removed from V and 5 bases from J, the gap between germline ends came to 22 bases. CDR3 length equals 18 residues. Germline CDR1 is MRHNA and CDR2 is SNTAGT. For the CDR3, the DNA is TGTGCCAGCAGTTATGCGGACTCACGACAAAGTCGGGCCAACGTCCTGACTTTC. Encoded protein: CASSYADSRQSRANVLTF.

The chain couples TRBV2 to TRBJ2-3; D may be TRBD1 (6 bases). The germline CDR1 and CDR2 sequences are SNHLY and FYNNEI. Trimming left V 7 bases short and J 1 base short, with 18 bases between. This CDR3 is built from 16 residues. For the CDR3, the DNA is TGTGCCAGCAATTTACATCAGGGGAAAGGCACAGATACGCAGTATTTT. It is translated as CASNLHQGKGTDTQYF.

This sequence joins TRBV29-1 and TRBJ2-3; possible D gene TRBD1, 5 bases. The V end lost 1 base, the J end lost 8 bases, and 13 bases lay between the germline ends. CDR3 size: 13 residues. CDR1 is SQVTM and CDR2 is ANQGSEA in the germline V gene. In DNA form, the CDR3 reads TGCAGCGTTGAAGTTTCAGGGTCGGGTACGCAGTATTTT. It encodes CSVEVSGSGTQYF.

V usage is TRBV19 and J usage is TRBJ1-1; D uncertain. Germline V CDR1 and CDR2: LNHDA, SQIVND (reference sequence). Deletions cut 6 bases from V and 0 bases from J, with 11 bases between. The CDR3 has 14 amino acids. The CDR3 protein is CASSRTFMNTEAFF. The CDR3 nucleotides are TGTGCCAGTAGCCGGACTTTCATGAACACTGAAGCTTTCTTT.

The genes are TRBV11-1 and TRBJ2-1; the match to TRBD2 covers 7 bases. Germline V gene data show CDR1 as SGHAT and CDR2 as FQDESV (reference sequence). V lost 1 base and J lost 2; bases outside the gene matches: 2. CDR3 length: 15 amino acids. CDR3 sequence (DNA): TGTGCCAGCAGCTTAGGGGCGGGGGCCTACAATGAGCAGTTCTTC. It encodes CASSLGAGAYNEQFF.